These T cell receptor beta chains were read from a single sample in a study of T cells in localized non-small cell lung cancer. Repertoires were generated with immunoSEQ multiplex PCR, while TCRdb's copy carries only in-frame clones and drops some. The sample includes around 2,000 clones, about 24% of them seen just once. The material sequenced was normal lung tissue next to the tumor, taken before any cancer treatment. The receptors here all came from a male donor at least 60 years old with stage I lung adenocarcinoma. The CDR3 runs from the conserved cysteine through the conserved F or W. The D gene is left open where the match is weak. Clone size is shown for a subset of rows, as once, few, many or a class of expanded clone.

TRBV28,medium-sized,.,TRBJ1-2,TGTGCCAGCACCATGCAGCCGGGGGTCTATGGCTACACCTTC,CASTMQPGVYGYTF
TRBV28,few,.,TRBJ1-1,TGTGCCAGCAGTTTACAGAGGGTTGGCACTGAAGCTTTCTTT,CASSLQRVGTEAFF
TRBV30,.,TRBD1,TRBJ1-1,TGTGCCTGGAGTGTTCACTCGACAGGGCGGGCTGAAGCTTTCTTT,CAWSVHSTGRAEAFF
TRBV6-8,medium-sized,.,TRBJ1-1,TGTGCCAGCAGTACAGAAGCGGGGACTGAAGCTTTCTTT,CASSTEAGTEAFF
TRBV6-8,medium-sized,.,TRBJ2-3,TGTGCCAGCAGTTACTCGCCGGGGAGGTTAGATACGCAGTATTTT,CASSYSPGRLDTQYF
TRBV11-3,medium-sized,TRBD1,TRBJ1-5,TGTGCCAGCAGCGCCGGGACAGGGGGCGGTCAGCCCCAGCATTTT,CASSAGTGGGQPQHF
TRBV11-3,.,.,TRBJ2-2,TGTGCCAGCAGCTTAAGTAGAGTAGAGGGATTCACCGGGGAGCTGTTTTTT,CASSLSRVEGFTGELFF
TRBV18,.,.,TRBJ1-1,TGTGCCAGCTCACCCGCTACCAGAGGGGGGCTGAACACTGAAGCTTTCTTT,CASSPATRGGLNTEAFF
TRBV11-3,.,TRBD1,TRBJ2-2,TGTGCCAGCAGCTCAGACAGGGGTAGAGGCACCGGGGAGCTGTTTTTT,CASSSDRGRGTGELFF
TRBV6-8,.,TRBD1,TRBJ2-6,TGTGCCAGCAGTAAACGGGACAGGGGTATCTCTGGGGCCAACGTCCTGACTTTC,CASSKRDRGISGANVLTF
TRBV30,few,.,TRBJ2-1,TGTGCCTCGGACGAAAGCTCCTACAATGAGCAGTTCTTC,CASDESSYNEQFF
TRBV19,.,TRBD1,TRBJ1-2,TGTGCCAGTACGTCCGGGACAGGGGAGCTGCACCACTATGGCTACACCTTC,CASTSGTGELHHYGYTF
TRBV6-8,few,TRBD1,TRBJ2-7,TGTGCCAGCACCGTCACGAGGACAGGGATGTCCTACGAGCAGTACTTC,CASTVTRTGMSYEQYF
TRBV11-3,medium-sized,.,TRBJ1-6,TGTGCCAGCAGCTTAGGACAGATAGATTCACCCCTCCACTTT,CASSLGQIDSPLHF
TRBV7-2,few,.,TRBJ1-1,TGTGCCAGCAGCTCGAGGGGGAACACTGAAGCTTTCTTT,CASSSRGNTEAFF
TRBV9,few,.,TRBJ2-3,TGTGCCAGCAGTGAAATGGGCGAGAACACAGATACGCAGTATTTT,CASSEMGENTDTQYF
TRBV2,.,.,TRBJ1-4,TGTGCCAGCAGTACACCATCAGGGACAACTAATGAAAAACTGTTTTTT,CASSTPSGTTNEKLFF
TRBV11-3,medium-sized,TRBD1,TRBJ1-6,TGTGCCAGCAGCTCGACAGGGACGGGCTCACCCCTCCACTTT,CASSSTGTGSPLHF
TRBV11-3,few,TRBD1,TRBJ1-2,TGTGCCAGCAGCCGAGGGACAGGGGCTAGTGGTGGCTACACCTTC,CASSRGTGASGGYTF
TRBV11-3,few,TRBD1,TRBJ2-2,TGTGCCAGCAAGGGACAGACGAACACCGGGGAGCTGTTTTTT,CASKGQTNTGELFF
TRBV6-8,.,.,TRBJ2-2,TGTGCCAGCAGTTACTCGTACCGGGTAAACACCGGGGAGCTGTTTTTT,CASSYSYRVNTGELFF
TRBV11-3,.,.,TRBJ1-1,TGTGCCAGCAGCTTGGGGGATCCCAGGAGCACTGAAGCTTTCTTT,CASSLGDPRSTEAFF
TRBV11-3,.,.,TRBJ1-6,TGTGCCAGCAGCCCCACGCCAAGGGACGGTGAAAATTCACCCCTCCACTTT,CASSPTPRDGENSPLHF
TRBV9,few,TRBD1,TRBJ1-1,TGTGCCAGCCGGGACAGGGGATTCACTGAAGCTTTCTTT,CASRDRGFTEAFF
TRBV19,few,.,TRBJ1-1,TGTGCCACCGATCCGGGGGGCACTGAAGCTTTCTTT,CATDPGGTEAFF
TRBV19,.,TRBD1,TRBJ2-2,TGTGCCAGTAGCGGGACAGGGTATACCGGGGAGCTGTTTTTT,CASSGTGYTGELFF
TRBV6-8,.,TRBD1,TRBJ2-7,TGTGCCAGCAGTGCACGGACAGGGAATTACTACGAGCAGTACTTC,CASSARTGNYYEQYF
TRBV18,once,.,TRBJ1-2,TGTGCCAGCTCACCACCGGGCCGAACCTATGGCTACACCTTC,CASSPPGRTYGYTF
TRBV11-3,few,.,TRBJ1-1,TGTGCCAGCACCGCTTCCCTCCCGAATAGTAACACTGAAGCTTTCTTT,CASTASLPNSNTEAFF
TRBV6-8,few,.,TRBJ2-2,TGTGCCAGCAGTCAAGGGACCACCGGGGAGCTGTTTTTT,CASSQGTTGELFF
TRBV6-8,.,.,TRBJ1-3,TGTGCCAGCAGAAGTCGGGGGAATAGTGGAAACACCATATATTTT,CASRSRGNSGNTIYF
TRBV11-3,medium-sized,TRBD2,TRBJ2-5,TGTGCCAGCAGCCTTCAAGGCGGGGGTCAAGAGACCCAGTACTTC,CASSLQGGGQETQYF
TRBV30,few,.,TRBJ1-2,TGTGCCTGGGCACAGGGTAGCTATGGCTACACCTTC,CAWAQGSYGYTF
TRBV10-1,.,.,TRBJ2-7,TGCGCCAGCTGGGAGACCTACGAGCAGTACTTC,CASWETYEQYF
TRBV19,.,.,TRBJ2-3,TGTGCCAGTAGTATCCAATCGGGGGCGGTAGATACGCAGTATTTT,CASSIQSGAVDTQYF
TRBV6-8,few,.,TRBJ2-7,TGTGCCAGCAGGACACACCGGGACTCCAACGACGAGCAGTACTTC,CASRTHRDSNDEQYF
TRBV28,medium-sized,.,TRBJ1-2,TGTGCCGGACAACGAATCGGCGGCTATGGCTACACCTTC,CAGQRIGGYGYTF
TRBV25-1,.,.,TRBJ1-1,TGTGCCAGCAGTGAGTCGGGAGGATTGAACACTGAAGCTTTCTTT,CASSESGGLNTEAFF
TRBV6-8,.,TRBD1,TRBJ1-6,TGTGCCAGCAGTTACTCGACAGGGGACTATTCACCCCTCCACTTT,CASSYSTGDYSPLHF
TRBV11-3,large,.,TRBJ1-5,TGTGCCAGCAGCTTAGGCGGCTTCAATCAGCCCCAGCATTTT,CASSLGGFNQPQHF
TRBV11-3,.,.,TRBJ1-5,TGTGCCAGCGACGGAGGGGGTAGCAATCAGCCCCAGCATTTT,CASDGGGSNQPQHF
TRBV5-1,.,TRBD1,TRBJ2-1,TGCGCCAGCAGCCCCTTTGGACAGGGGATCCGCAATGAGCAGTTCTTC,CASSPFGQGIRNEQFF
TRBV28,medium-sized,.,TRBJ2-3,TGTGCCAGCAGTTTTTTTTTCCCCCGGGGGCGCCGGGTTGATACGCAGTATTTT,CASSFFFPRGRRVDTQYF
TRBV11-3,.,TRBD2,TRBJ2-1,TGTGCCAGCAGCCAAGGAGTGGCTAGCGGGGCCGACGAGCAGTTCTTC,CASSQGVASGADEQFF
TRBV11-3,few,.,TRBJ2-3,TGTGCCAGCAGCTTAGAATGTTCTCCCTGCTCAGATACGCAGTATTTT,CASSLECSPCSDTQYF
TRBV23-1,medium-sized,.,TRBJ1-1,TGCGCCAGCAGCCAGAGAGGAAGGGTGAAGACTGAAGCTTTCTTT,CASSQRGRVKTEAFF